This T cell receptor beta chain was captured by sequencing in a study of technical replicates of blood from several donors. Sequencing was performed with immunoSEQ multiplex PCR; in TCRdb, only in-frame clones are kept and a portion is missing. The table has around 16,000 clones, 82% seen once. CDR3 length: 14 residues. CDR1 SGHNT and CDR2 YYREEE come from the germline V gene (reference sequence). Trimming left V 0 bases short and J 6 bases short, with 11 bases between. This clone was seen a single time. The V call is TRBV5-4, the J call TRBJ2-3; unclear D gene. What was sequenced was PBMCs. The clonotype was recovered from a human donor in good health. Some clones in this sample may be carry-over from other donors' samples. DNA for the CDR3: TGTGCCAGCAGCTTGGATTTTTTGTCGGATACGCAGTATTTT. This encodes CASSLDFLSDTQYF.